These T cell receptor beta chains were read from a single sample in a study of identical twins. TCRdb itself ran the 5' RACE reads through MiXCR, one entry per CDR3 protein. The sample includes about 300,000 distinct CDR3 sequences, 9% to 15% of them seen just once. These data were also reused for a study on yellow fever vaccine responses in identical twins.

The sequencing sample was made of CD8+ T cells sorted from blood. The receptor source for this set is a woman younger than 35 in good health. CDR3s leave out the opening cysteine and the closing phenylalanine or tryptophan. Not all rows give a size; the values are once, few, many and, for expanded clones, a class.

ASSQDRGDGYT,TRBJ1-2,TRBV7-9,few
SARGQTSGRAHEQF,TRBJ2-1,TRBV20-1,few
ASRTAGAEETQY,TRBJ2-5,TRBV12-3/TRBV12-4,.
ASSLWAVETQY,TRBJ2-5,TRBV5-6,few
ASSLGGQGFLERTDTQY,TRBJ2-3,TRBV5-1,few
ASSQELGVYEQY,TRBJ2-7,TRBV4-1,.
ASTVDSGRGSYEQY,TRBJ2-7,TRBV6-1,.
ASSFSAREQY,TRBJ2-7,TRBV12-3/TRBV12-4,.
ASSYSGGLDGYT,TRBJ1-2,TRBV6-5,.
ASSQTASGVKETQY,TRBJ2-5,TRBV4-2,few
ASSNRDSYTDTQY,TRBJ2-3,TRBV6-2/TRBV6-3,few